The sequence of this TCR beta chain was determined in a study of cytomegalovirus exposure and HLA in healthy donors. Overall study results and limits: Later on, analysis showed that most CMV-associated TCR beta chains appeared to be HLA-restricted. The authors later found TCR association rates varying by HLA locus, with DRB1 most and HLA-C fewest. It was reported that the classifier diagnosed cytomegalovirus status with high specificity and sensitivity in both the original and validation cohorts. Among TCR beta chains, those listed as cytomegalovirus-associated numbered some 160.

This CDR3 spans 11 amino acids. Trimming stripped 6 bases from V and 2 bases from J, with 4 bases between. Germline values: CDR1 LNHDA, CDR2 SQIVND (reference sequence). About this clone: No antigen is known for it.

PCR amplification relied on 60 Vbeta primers (plus 13 Jbeta primers). Profiled with immunoSEQ multiplex PCR; TCRdb holds only in-frame clones, not every one. The sample gives around 150,000 clones, roughly three quarters of which show up once; 2.2% is in the top ten. What was sequenced was PBMCs. This receptor was obtained from a man younger than 45 in good health and CMV-seronegative. V usage is TRBV19 and J usage is TRBJ1-2; no definite D call. The chain's CDR3 is CASSLNYGYTF. CDR3 nucleotide sequence: TGTGCCAGTAGCCTGAACTATGGCTACACCTTC.